These T cell receptor beta chains were read from a single sample in a study of memory CD4+ T cells and cytomegalovirus serostatus. Generated by immunoSEQ multiplex PCR, the TCRdb table keeps only in-frame clones and is missing some. The sample consists of over 50,000 clones, around three quarters of them appearing once. The sample comprised memory CD4+ T cells from blood. The receptors derive from an adult in good health and CMV-seronegative. The CDR3 runs from the conserved cysteine through the conserved F or W.

V: TRBV4-1
J: TRBJ1-2
CDR3: CASSQESLQINYGYTF

V: TRBV7-8
J: TRBJ1-1
CDR3: CASSPRRTFRGTEAFF

V: TRBV28
J: TRBJ2-2
CDR3: CASGATNTGELFF

V: TRBV11-3
J: TRBJ2-5
CDR3: CASSHRDGGPQETQYF

V: TRBV28
J: TRBJ1-1
CDR3: CATSFARGGLNTEAFF

V: TRBV7-9
J: TRBJ2-2
CDR3: CASRTRYGELFF

V: TRBV28
J: TRBJ2-7
CDR3: CASSLSVPGSRPYEQYF

V: TRBV20-1
J: TRBJ2-7
CDR3: CSARGYYEQYF

V: TRBV2
J: TRBJ2-1
CDR3: CASRPSGGARNEQFF

V: TRBV7-2
J: TRBJ1-2
CDR3: CASSSDRGRNYGYTF

V: TRBV28
J: TRBJ1-2
CDR3: CASRGTGRVDRYTF

V: TRBV28
J: TRBJ1-4
CDR3: CASRQGSEGNEKLFF

V: TRBV7-2
J: TRBJ1-2
CDR3: CASRPTADYGYTF

V: TRBV25-1
J: TRBJ1-2
CDR3: CASSDLSGLGGYTF

V: TRBV4-2
J: TRBJ1-4
CDR3: CASNHRATNEKLFF

V: TRBV27
J: TRBJ1-3
CDR3: CASSRGGQGFGNTIYF

V: TRBV4-1
J: TRBJ1-2
CDR3: CASSPHLGRGTNYGYTF

V: TRBV9
J: TRBJ2-5
CDR3: CASSATRTSGDQETQYF

V: TRBV6-1
J: TRBJ1-3
CDR3: CASEPGTSSGNTIYF

V: TRBV7-9
J: TRBJ1-1
CDR3: CASSSAGQGGYTEAFF

V: TRBV7-2
J: TRBJ1-1
CDR3: CASSLWGGQTNTEAFF

V: TRBV7-2
J: TRBJ2-7
CDR3: CASSSPRGASYEQYF

V: TRBV9
J: TRBJ2-2
CDR3: CASSVDAANTGELFF

V: TRBV15
J: TRBJ2-2
CDR3: CATSREAENTGELFF

V: TRBV7-9
J: TRBJ2-7
CDR3: CASSRTQGEQYF

V: TRBV28
J: TRBJ1-2
CDR3: CASSLVFQRGYTF

V: TRBV5-4
J: TRBJ2-7
CDR3: CASSSGAGLSNYEQYF

V: TRBV7-2
J: TRBJ2-3
CDR3: CASSLQGLAGGRSTDTQYF

V: TRBV29-1
J: TRBJ1-1
CDR3: CSVEGRGGFKAEAFF

V: TRBV28
J: TRBJ1-5
CDR3: CASSSDRVGNQPQHF

V: TRBV5-1
J: TRBJ2-1
CDR3: CASSLGDRVNEQFF

V: TRBV18
J: TRBJ2-3
CDR3: CASSPRGVADTQYF

V: TRBV28
J: TRBJ2-5
CDR3: CASSQPVGEETQYF

V: TRBV28
J: TRBJ1-2
CDR3: CASSSRTGTDYGYTF

V: TRBV6-4
J: TRBJ1-1
CDR3: CASSDSNRGRVVAFF

V: TRBV21-1
J: TRBJ1-3
CDR3: CASSNAPASGNTIYF

V: TRBV15
J: TRBJ1-1
CDR3: CATSRDTHGAEAFF

V: TRBV2
J: TRBJ2-5
CDR3: CASSQAGSGETQYF

V: TRBV29-1
J: TRBJ2-7
CDR3: CSVGTGAWYEQYF

V: TRBV28
J: TRBJ2-7
CDR3: CASSAPGLATEQYF

V: TRBV5-1
J: TRBJ1-6
CDR3: CASSRLRQGPGSPLHF

V: TRBV28
J: TRBJ1-2
CDR3: CASSPYIRPGYGYTF

V: TRBV6-5
J: TRBJ2-3
CDR3: CASSYSQGTDTQYF

V: TRBV7-9
J: TRBJ2-5
CDR3: CASSSFETQYF

V: TRBV10-3
J: TRBJ2-2
CDR3: CATRGLAGGTGELFF

V: TRBV6-6
J: TRBJ2-3
CDR3: CASTGLAGGLTDTQYF

V: TRBV30
J: TRBJ2-7
CDR3: CAWGGGLGLGEQYF

V: TRBV19
J: TRBJ2-1
CDR3: CASSSRMASGRAGNEQFF

V: TRBV5-1
J: TRBJ2-7
CDR3: CASSNLYEQYF

V: TRBV7-9
J: TRBJ1-1
CDR3: CASRGQGPTEAFF

V: TRBV27
J: TRBJ2-2
CDR3: CASSLSPGAGELFF

V: TRBV19
J: TRBJ2-7
CDR3: CASTRRDGSYEQYF

V: TRBV7-9
J: TRBJ1-1
CDR3: CASRETQMNTEAFF

V: TRBV7-9
J: TRBJ2-1
CDR3: CASTGTSGDNWQFF